Below are 20 T cell receptor beta chains sequenced from a single sample in a study of T-cell memory formation after mild COVID-19. MiXCR, applied by TCRdb to the 5' RACE reads, yields one record per CDR3 protein. This sample has hundreds of thousands of distinct CDR3 sequences; around 27% occur once, and the top ten carry 9.5% to 15%. Source material: PBMCs or a T cell subset sorted from them (not recorded which). Source of these receptors: an adult woman who had mild COVID-19 (a few samples of this study predate the infection). Cell type and time point are not known.

This sequence joins TRBV12-3 or TRBV12-4 and TRBJ2-7; 9 bases map to TRBD1. V shed 4 bases, J shed 2 bases, and the junction held 6 bases outside the gene matches. The CDR3 sequence is 15 residues long. Here the CDR3 reads CASSSSDRGPYEQYF. The CDR3 bases are TGTGCCAGCAGTTCCTCGGACAGGGGACCCTACGAGCAGTACTTC.

This clonotype was picked up a small number of times. This sequence joins TRBV4-1 and TRBJ1-1, with D possibly matching TRBD1 (5 bases). Germline values: CDR1 MGHRA, CDR2 YSYEKL. The germline V and J ends were trimmed by 8 bases and 4 bases, with 14 bases remaining between them. This CDR3 has 13 residues. CDR3 coding DNA: TGCGCCAGCGTGGGAGGGGCCCGCACTGAAGCTTTCTTT. Amino acids: CASVGGARTEAFF.

This chain links TRBV2 with TRBJ2-3; D gene unclear. The CDR3 runs to 13 residues. Per the germline V gene, CDR1 is SNHLY and CDR2 is FYNNEI. Trimming removed 4 bases from V and 4 bases from J, with 9 bases in between. The CDR3 DNA sequence: TGTGCCAGCAGTGGACTGGGCGCAGATACGCAGTATTTT. This codes for CASSGLGADTQYF. The complete variable domain, with remaining parts taken from reference TRBV2 and TRBJ2-3, reads EPEVTQTPSHQVTQMGQEVILRCVPISNHLYFYWYRQILGQKVEFLVSFYNNEISEKSEIFDDQFSVERPDGSNFTLKIRSTKLEDSAMYFCASSGLGADTQYFGPGTRLTVL.

This clonotype was seen once. The chain links TRBV6-6 to TRBJ2-3; no reliable D call. Germline V gene lookup returns CDR1 MNHNY and CDR2 SVGAGI (reference sequence). The CDR3 length is 14 residues. The V end was cut by 6 bases, the J end by 2 bases, with 12 bases between. The CDR3 region is CASSRPYITDTQYF. Here the CDR3 DNA reads TGTGCCAGCAGCCGACCCTACATCACAGATACGCAGTATTTT.

This clonotype has a handful of counts. CDR3 amino acids: CSARRLALYNEQFF. CDR3 nucleotides: TGCAGTGCTAGACGACTAGCACTTTACAATGAGCAGTTCTTC. The rearrangement links TRBV20-1 to TRBJ2-1, with 7 nucleotides matching TRBD2. The V and J ends lost 2 bases and 4 bases, in that order; junction bases with no gene match: 5. The V gene's germline CDR1 is DFQATT and CDR2 SNEGSKA (reference sequence). CDR3 size: 14 residues.

The genes are TRBV5-1 and TRBJ2-5; 8 bases agree with TRBD1. CDR1 and CDR2 (germline): SGHRS, YFSETQ. The CDR3 has 14 residues. The J segment lost 5 bases and the V segment lost 6 bases, leaving 9 bases of the junction unmatched. CDR3 sequence (DNA): TGCGCCAGCAAGGTCTCAGGGGGCGATGAGACCCAGTACTTC. Residues: CASKVSGGDETQYF.

Only a few counts were recorded for this clonotype. The J gene is TRBJ1-4, the V gene TRBV7-8; TRBD1 aligns across 7 bases. The CDR3 has 18 amino acids. Germline CDR1 SGHVS, CDR2 FQNEAQ. J was trimmed by 5 bases and V by 4 bases; bases with no gene match: 16. For the CDR3, the DNA is TGTGCCAGCAGCTCGAGCGACAGGGCCAGGGGGAGGAATGAAAAACTGTTTTTT. Residues: CASSSSDRARGRNEKLFF.

V and J are TRBV10-3 and TRBJ2-5; 11 bases match TRBD2. Unmatched junction bases numbered 12, after V lost 4 bases and J lost 2 bases. Germline V gene sequence: CDR1 ENHRY, CDR2 SYGVKD. The CDR3 covers 18 residues. Written as DNA, the CDR3 is TGTGCCATCAGTGGAGGGACTAGCGGAAACCGGGTACAAGAGACCCAGTACTTC. This codes for CAISGGTSGNRVQETQYF.

This clonotype was detected only a few times. This chain connects TRBV5-1 to TRBJ2-5, with TRBD2 matching over 7 bases. V was pared by 6 bases and J by 5 bases, with 4 bases of the junction left unmatched. The CDR3 has 12 residues. The germline CDR1 and CDR2 sequences are SGHRS and YFSETQ. The CDR3 DNA is TGCGCCAGCACGAGCGGGGCCGAGACCCAGTACTTC. Translating gives CASTSGAETQYF.

The rearrangement joins TRBV2 to TRBJ1-1; 9 nucleotides align to TRBD1. The V and J ends lost 6 bases and 4 bases, in that order; junction bases with no gene match: 6. Germline-derived CDR1 and CDR2 are SNHLY and FYNNEI. The CDR3 length is 14 residues. CDR3 bases: TGTGCCAGCAGGGGGACAGGGTGGGGCACTGAAGCTTTCTTT. Protein sequence: CASRGTGWGTEAFF. Based on the CDR3 plus reference TRBV2 and TRBJ1-1, the full variable domain is EPEVTQTPSHQVTQMGQEVILRCVPISNHLYFYWYRQILGQKVEFLVSFYNNEISEKSEIFDDQFSVERPDGSNFTLKIRSTKLEDSAMYFCASRGTGWGTEAFFGQGTRLTVV.

V is TRBV7-6 and J is TRBJ2-7; the D gene could be TRBD1 or TRBD2 (5 bases each). This CDR3 is 16 amino acids long. V was shortened by 5 bases and J by 3 bases, with 20 bases between the two germline ends. Germline CDR1 SGHVS, CDR2 FNYEAQ. This CDR3 is CASSTRDGRRFYEQYF. Written as DNA, the CDR3 is TGTGCCAGCAGCACGAGGGACGGCCGACGATTCTACGAGCAGTACTTC. The whole variable domain, filled in from reference TRBV7-6 and TRBJ2-7, reads GAGVSQSPRYKVTKRGQDVALRCDPISGHVSLYWYRQALGQGPEFLTYFNYEAQQDKSGLPNDRFSAERPEGSISTLTIQRTEQRDSAMYRCASSTRDGRRFYEQYFGPGTRLTVT.

The chain couples TRBV20-1 to TRBJ2-1; TRBD2 might be the D (5 bases). The ends were cut back, 5 bases at V and 3 bases at J, with 17 bases in the middle. The CDR3 extends over 15 amino acids. Per the germline V gene, CDR1 is DFQATT and CDR2 is SNEGSKA (reference sequence). CDR3 loop: CSAGQRAEYYNEQFF. The CDR3 DNA is TGCAGTGCTGGCCAGAGAGCGGAGTACTACAATGAGCAGTTCTTC.

This clonotype was seen only a few times. The chain couples TRBV10-3 to TRBJ1-1, with TRBD1 matching over 7 bases. The J segment lost 5 bases and the V segment lost 6 bases, leaving 9 bases of the junction unmatched. The CDR3 loop spans 14 amino acids. Looked up from germline, CDR1 is ENHRY and CDR2 is SYGVKD. CDR3 loop: CAISDRAGDTEAFF. In nucleotides, the CDR3 is TGTGCCATCAGCGACAGGGCCGGGGATACTGAAGCTTTCTTT.

This rearrangement joins TRBV7-6 to TRBJ1-2; no clear D. The CDR3 spans 13 residues. V lost 1 base and J lost 7, with 10 bases in between. The V gene's germline CDR1 is SGHVS and CDR2 FNYEAQ. The CDR3 bases are TGTGCCAGCAGCTTAGATTTTCGGGGTGGCTACACCTTC. Its protein product is CASSLDFRGGYTF.

The rearrangement links TRBV29-1 to TRBJ2-2; tentatively, D is TRBD2 (5 bases). The CDR3 is made up of 12 amino acids. Germline V gene sequence: CDR1 SQVTM, CDR2 ANQGSEA. V gave up 3 bases and J gave up 6 bases, with 8 bases separating them. The CDR3 DNA sequence: TGCAGCGTTGAGAAGGAGGCCGGGGAGCTGTTTTTT. It specifies CSVEKEAGELFF.

The chain carries TRBV9 and TRBJ1-3; unclear D gene. Germline V gene lookup returns CDR1 SGDLS and CDR2 YYNGEE. Between the trimmed V and J ends, which lost 4 bases and 4 bases, there was a span of 12 bases. This CDR3 comprises 14 residues. CDR3 sequence reads: CASSSPGGGNTIYF. As DNA, the CDR3 is TGTGCCAGCAGCTCCCCAGGTGGGGGAAACACCATATATTTT.

This clonotype was observed a handful of times. The rearrangement uses TRBV18 and TRBJ1-2; no firm D call. Germline assignment: CDR1 KGHSH and CDR2 LQKENI. Deletions cut 3 bases from V and 0 bases from J, with 5 bases between. This CDR3 region has 13 residues. This CDR3 reads CASSPNTNYGYTF. CDR3 sequence (DNA): TGTGCCAGCTCACCGAATACTAACTATGGCTACACCTTC.

This clonotype was seen a handful of times. The chain employs TRBV7-9 and TRBJ2-7, with TRBD2 matching 7 bases. The CDR3 spans 16 residues. Germline values: CDR1 SEHNR, CDR2 FQNEAQ (reference sequence). V gave up 2 bases and J gave up 0 bases; unmatched junction bases: 7. The CDR3 sequence is CASSLSASGISYEQYF. CDR3 nucleotide sequence: TGTGCCAGCAGCTTATCGGCTAGCGGTATCTCCTACGAGCAGTACTTC.

This chain connects TRBV5-1 to TRBJ2-2; D not resolved. This CDR3 region has 16 residues. V gave up 3 bases and J gave up 0 bases, with 12 bases separating them. Germline CDR1 and CDR2: SGHRS and YFSETQ. The CDR3 nucleotides are TGCGCCAGCAGCTCCCCAAGACTCCCGAACACCGGGGAGCTGTTTTTT. The encoded protein is CASSSPRLPNTGELFF.

J is TRBJ2-7 and V is TRBV12-3 or TRBV12-4; D is perhaps TRBD1 (6 bases). V was pared by 5 bases and J by 2 bases, with 13 bases between. The CDR3 loop spans 14 amino acids. The CDR3 DNA reads as TGTGCCAGCAGTAGGAAGGACAGAGCCTACGAGCAGTACTTC. It translates to CASSRKDRAYEQYF.